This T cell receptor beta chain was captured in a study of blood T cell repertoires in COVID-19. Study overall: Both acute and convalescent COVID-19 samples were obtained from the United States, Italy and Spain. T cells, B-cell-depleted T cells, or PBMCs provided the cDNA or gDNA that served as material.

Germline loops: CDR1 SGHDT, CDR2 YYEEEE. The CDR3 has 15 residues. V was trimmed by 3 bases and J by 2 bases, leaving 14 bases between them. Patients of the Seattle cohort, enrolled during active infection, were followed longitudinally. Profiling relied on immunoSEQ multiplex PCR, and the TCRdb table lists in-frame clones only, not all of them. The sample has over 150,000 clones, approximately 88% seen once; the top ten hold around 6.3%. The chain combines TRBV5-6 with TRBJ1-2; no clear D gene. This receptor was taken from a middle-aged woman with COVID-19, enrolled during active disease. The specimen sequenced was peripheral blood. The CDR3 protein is CASSSRVSLNYGYTF. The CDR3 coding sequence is TGTGCCAGCAGCTCCCGAGTGTCCCTCAACTATGGCTACACCTTC. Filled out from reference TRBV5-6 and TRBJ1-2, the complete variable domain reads DAGVTQSPTHLIKTRGQQVTLRCSPKSGHDTVSWYQQALGQGPQFIFQYYEEEERQRGNFPDRFSGHQFPNYSSELNVNALLLGDSALYLCASSSRVSLNYGYTFGSGTRLTVV.